Included here is one TCR beta chain sequence, with context. Its specific antigen is unknown. The input lacks base qualities; no much larger clone sits a single base away. The CDR3 regions of human TCRbeta chains were subjected to immunosequencing. The authors' pipeline ran thus. Repertoire TCRs were checked for matches against a reference library of SARS-CoV-2-specific TCRs that had been generated using the MIRA antigen-specificity platform. Breadth was defined as the fraction of unique TCRs that were SARS-CoV-2-associated. Depth was defined as the fraction of total T cells that were SARS-CoV-2-associated. Using the MIRA data, each spike-specific TCR was assigned both to the spike region to which the TCR was reactive and to a CD4 or CD8 class. Log10-transformed breadth and depth values were compared by one-way ANOVA with Sidak's multiple comparisons tests. Drawn from immuneACCESS, this table holds only the in-frame rearrangements with V and J called that TCRdb kept. Clones are partly lost; checked studies trace under half to an unresolved V gene and leave the rest unexplained. From that table come the V and J calls and clone size; the DNA was used to work out D and trimming. In all, the sample holds around 100,000 clones, and around nine tenths of those were seen once. Jointly, the top ten make up less than 20% of the sample.

This specimen's time point label, interpreted: baseline before first vaccination. Vaccinee samples were obtained from the UK trials COV001 and COV002, which included a single-blind randomized controlled phase 2/3 trial of AZD1222 (ChAdOx1 nCoV-19) in healthy adults. For TCRbeta chain sequencing, PBMC samples were collected from trial participants at day 0 and at day 28 after the second dose. The data derive from a study of T cell responses to AZD1222 COVID-19 vaccine (dated by TCRdb to the early 2020s). As for the study more broadly: AZD1222 recipients given second doses at about 4 weeks or at about 12 weeks were pooled, since spike-specific TCR depth and breadth were not found to differ between the two schedules. TCR sequencing covered more than 230 trial participants: roughly 200 given two doses of AZD1222 and approximately 26 given two doses of MenACWY control vaccine. Trial participants were enrolled into age subgroups of 18-55, 56-69 and 70-plus years, which contained approximately 150, 30 and 60 TCR-sequenced participants, respectively.

Trimming removed 2 bases from V and 2 bases from J, leaving 9 bases between the germline ends. The CDR1 and CDR2 encoded by the germline V gene are KGHSH and LQKENI. The CDR3 holds 14 amino acids from the cysteine to the phenylalanine. CDR3 DNA is the only sequence kept; it has 42 bases, read in frame from the first base. Overall results and qualifications from the work: Only a handful of AZD1222 recipients were SARS-CoV-2 seropositive at baseline, limiting conclusions about previously exposed vaccinees. Because no day 14 peak-response samples were available, repertoires were characterized only after the peak T cell response. Vaccine-associated CD4 TCRs spanned the whole spike protein, with dominant responses in regions 160-218 and 743-854. Participants were mostly white British, with more females than males. The authors suggested clonal diversity may have been underestimated. In the small 56-69-year group, the increase in depth fell short of significance, most likely because of low power. A significant rise in spike-specific TCR breadth and depth was observed after two AZD1222 doses relative to day 0 and relative to MenACWY recipients. Epitopes outside the regions mutated in the B.1.351 and B.1.1.7 variants were reportedly recognized by nearly half of the unique spike-specific TCRs.

The receptor was isolated from an adult in good health. The chain employs TRBV18 and TRBJ1-2, with no D gene named confidently. The starting material was peripheral blood, obtained on day 0 of AZD1222 vaccination. The nucleotide sequence is TGTGCCAGCTCACCAGCCGAAGGCAACTATGGCTACACCTTC. It translates as CASSPAEGNYGYTF.